This T cell receptor (beta chain) stems from a study of response to subunit inactivated influenza vaccine (dated 2018 in TCRdb). Notes on the research overall: Deep quantitative T cell receptor repertoire profiling was used in the study to track responses to a trivalent subunit inactivated influenza vaccine.

Overall study results and their limits: It was suggested by the authors that each seasonal influenza vaccination may recruit only a limited number of new T cells.

Libraries were constructed by RT-PCR. The sequencer was an Illumina HiSeq 2500. TCRdb took the public reads, trimmed them with fastp at Q25, ran MiXCR for clone calling and kept in-frame beta chains. CDR3 protein duplicates are merged, each entry listing the most common genes and DNA. Counted in this sample were fewer than 650,000 distinct CDR3 sequences; roughly 13% of them appeared once. The top ten hold less than 15% of the sample. Only a few counts were recorded for this clonotype. The antigen this receptor binds is unknown. Per-base quality was not reported, and no clone a single base away is much larger than it. Interpreted using the paper, the time point label stands for: 45 to 50 days after influenza vaccine administration. The input for sequencing was PBMCs from blood, taken 40 to 50 days after vaccination. This TCR came from a man between 50 and 59 years old who received an inactivated influenza vaccine. Donor details come from another sample of the same person, matched by shared clones.

The CDR3 region reads CASSPSGGPEQYF. Read as DNA, the sequence is TGTGCCAGCTCACCATCTGGCGGGCCGGAGCAGTACTTC. Recombination linked TRBV18 to TRBJ2-7; TRBD2 is a weak D gene call, 5 bases matching. Deletion took 2 bases off V and 7 bases off J, with a span of 12 bases between the germline ends. From a lookup of the germline V gene, CDR1 and CDR2 are KGHSH and LQKENI. From cysteine to phenylalanine, the CDR3 is 13 amino acids long. The kept DNA is CDR3 alone, 39 bases in frame from the first base.